A single sample gave rise to the 17 T cell receptor beta chains below, sequenced in a study of control samples from healthy donors and cancer patients. This table comes from immunoSEQ multiplex PCR, and its TCRdb copy is limited to in-frame clones, with some not included. This table has 50,000 to 65,000 clones, around nine tenths appearing once. The sample taken for sequencing was PBMCs. Receptors originate from a woman aged 45-60 years with colorectal cancer.

This clone showed up just once. The chain recombines TRBV7-2 with TRBJ2-7; tentative D call: TRBD2 (6 bases). The V end was cut by 3 bases, the J end by 2 bases, with 17 bases between. The CDR3 sequence is 16 residues long. CDR1 is SGHTA, CDR2 FQGNSA, per germline. The CDR3, as DNA: TGTGCCAGCAGCTTGACCGCGGGACTCACCCCCTACGAGCAGTACTTC. Translating it yields CASSLTAGLTPYEQYF.

V gene TRBV6-2 or TRBV6-3 combines with J gene TRBJ2-5; 9 bases align to TRBD1. The CDR3 has 16 amino acids. Looked up from germline, CDR1 is MNHEY and CDR2 is SVGEGT. The junction had 12 bases not matched to a gene; V was cut back by 5 bases and J by 5 bases. In DNA form, the CDR3 reads TGTGCCAGCAGTCTTCTCGGGACAGGGACGAGGGAGACCCAGTACTTC. Its translation is CASSLLGTGTRETQYF.

The chain uses TRBV7-2 and TRBJ2-2, with D maybe TRBD1 (6 bases). The CDR3 totals 14 residues. Germline loops: CDR1 SGHTA, CDR2 FQGNSA. V lost 5 bases to trimming and J lost 2 bases, with 9 bases between them. DNA for the CDR3: TGTGCCAGCAGCCGCAGGGGAAACACCGGGGAGCTGTTTTTT. It encodes CASSRRGNTGELFF.

The gene calls are TRBV6-1 and TRBJ2-5, with TRBD1 as a possible D gene (6 bases). V was pared by 1 base and J by 5 bases, with 17 bases between. Germline CDR1 is MNHNS and CDR2 is SASEGT. This CDR3 comprises 16 residues. In DNA, the CDR3 is TGTGCCAGCAGTGAAGGGGGAGCCCCAGGGGTGGAGACCCAGTACTTC. Translating it yields CASSEGGAPGVETQYF.

The chain employs TRBV11-2 and TRBJ1-1; D is unresolved. This CDR3 has 15 residues. The V end lost 4 bases, the J end lost 4 bases, and 16 bases lay between the germline ends. Germline lookup yields CDR1 SGHAT and CDR2 FQNNGV. CDR3 protein: CASSSLSGWGTEAFF. The CDR3 bases are TGTGCCAGCAGCTCCCTTTCCGGCTGGGGCACTGAAGCTTTCTTT.

CDR3 in amino acids: CASSTVGGRGANTGELFF. The CDR3 nucleotides are TGTGCCAGCAGTACCGTGGGCGGGAGAGGGGCGAACACCGGGGAGCTGTTTTTT. The rearrangement links TRBV28 to TRBJ2-2, with TRBD2 matching over 7 bases. Germline assignment: CDR1 MDHEN and CDR2 SYDVKM. The CDR3 sequence is 18 residues long. Germline trimming cut 5 bases from V and 0 bases from J; bases unmatched to any gene: 12. The whole variable domain, remainder taken from reference TRBV28 and TRBJ2-2, is DVKVTQSSRYLVKRTGEKVFLECVQDMDHENMFWYRQDPGLGLRLIYFSYDVKMKEKGDIPEGYSVSREKKERFSLILESASTNQTSMYLCASSTVGGRGANTGELFFGEGSRLTVL.

The chain combines TRBV2 with TRBJ2-7; D is unresolved. CDR3 length equals 11 residues. Trimming removed 4 bases at V and 4 bases at J, with 5 bases between. From germline, CDR1 is SNHLY and CDR2 FYNNEI. CDR3 nucleotide sequence: TGTGCCAGCAGTGTCCAATACGAGCAGTACTTC. Residues: CASSVQYEQYF.

The genes are TRBV13 and TRBJ1-1; D unclear. The germline V gene has CDR1 PRHDT and CDR2 FYEKMQ (reference sequence). V lost 7 bases, J lost 2 bases, and 8 bases lay in between. The CDR3 consists of 12 residues. The CDR3 nucleotides are TGTGCCAGCACAGCTTTAAACACTGAAGCTTTCTTT. It is translated as CASTALNTEAFF.

The chain combines TRBV30 with TRBJ2-2, with D possibly matching TRBD1 (6 bases). V lost 2 bases and J 4 bases, leaving 8 bases between the germline ends. This CDR3 region has 13 residues. Germline V gives CDR1 GTSNPN, CDR2 SVGIG (reference sequence). CDR3 nucleotides: TGTGCCTGGAGTTACAGGGTCACCGGGGAGCTGTTTTTT. Its translation: CAWSYRVTGELFF.

This chain uses TRBV5-6 with TRBJ2-2; 7 bases match TRBD1. The germline V gene encodes CDR1 SGHDT and CDR2 YYEEEE. This CDR3 spans 17 amino acids. V was clipped by 4 bases and J by 0 bases; unmatched bases: 9. The CDR3 DNA follows: TGTGCCAGCAGCCCCCCGGGACAGAAAACGAACACCGGGGAGCTGTTTTTT. Amino acids: CASSPPGQKTNTGELFF. The full variable domain, rest sourced from reference TRBV5-6 and TRBJ2-2, is DAGVTQSPTHLIKTRGQQVTLRCSPKSGHDTVSWYQQALGQGPQFIFQYYEEEERQRGNFPDRFSGHQFPNYSSELNVNALLLGDSALYLCASSPPGQKTNTGELFFGEGSRLTVL.

The chain is built from TRBV7-8 and TRBJ2-1; weak D call: TRBD1 (5 bases). The length of the CDR3 is 16 residues. V shed 5 bases and J shed 2 bases, with 16 bases lying between them. Germline V lookup: CDR1 SGHVS, CDR2 FQNEAQ. The DNA of the CDR3 is TGTGCCAGCAGCCCAATGATACAGGAGCCCTACAATGAGCAGTTCTTC. It is translated as CASSPMIQEPYNEQFF.

The chain links TRBV30 to TRBJ1-1; possible D gene TRBD1, 5 bases. The CDR3 totals 14 residues. Germline loops: CDR1 GTSNPN, CDR2 SVGIG (reference sequence). Trimming stripped 3 bases from V and 2 bases from J, with 13 bases between. CDR3 loop: CAWRKGRLNTEAFF. The CDR3 bases are TGTGCCTGGAGGAAGGGGCGCTTAAACACTGAAGCTTTCTTT.

The V call is TRBV3-1 (or the pseudogene TRBV3-2), the J call TRBJ2-3; possibly TRBD1 for D (5 bases). This CDR3 spans 15 amino acids. Germline V CDR1 and CDR2: LGHDT, YNNKEL (reference sequence). Trimming stripped 4 bases from V and 3 bases from J, with 14 bases between. DNA of the CDR3: TGTGCCAGCAGCCCTTCGACAGACCAAACAGATACGCAGTATTTT. Residues: CASSPSTDQTDTQYF.

The chain employs TRBV5-1 and TRBJ1-3; possible D gene TRBD1, 6 bases. In germline, CDR1 is SGHRS, CDR2 YFSETQ. The CDR3 consists of 15 residues. V shed 0 bases and J shed 3 bases, with 10 bases lying between them. This CDR3 reads CASSLAKGGGNTIYF. In DNA form, the CDR3 reads TGCGCCAGCAGCTTGGCCAAGGGGGGTGGAAACACCATATATTTT.

This rearrangement joins TRBV11-2 to TRBJ1-1; tentatively, D is TRBD1 (5 bases). CDR1 SGHAT and CDR2 FQNNGV come from the germline V gene. The V end lost 5 bases, the J end lost 5 bases, and 15 bases lay between the germline ends. The CDR3 contains 14 residues. The CDR3 sequence is CASSPMGGITEAFF. The CDR3 DNA sequence: TGTGCCAGCAGCCCTATGGGGGGGATAACTGAAGCTTTCTTT.

V is TRBV24-1 and J is TRBJ1-2, with TRBD1 as a possible D gene (6 bases). V dropped 2 bases and J dropped 2 bases, with 8 bases sitting between them. This CDR3 has 14 amino acids. Germline assignment: CDR1 KGHDR and CDR2 SFDVKD. The CDR3 is CATSDSGTNYGYTF. The CDR3 DNA reads as TGTGCCACCAGTGATTCCGGGACAAACTATGGCTACACCTTC.

The chain is built from TRBV5-1 and TRBJ1-1, with 9 bases identical to TRBD1. The V and J ends lost 0 bases and 8 bases, in that order; junction bases with no gene match: 5. In germline, CDR1 is SGHRS, CDR2 YFSETQ. This CDR3 has 14 amino acids. The CDR3 bases are TGCGCCAGCAGCTTGGAGGGACAGGGCACAGAAGCTTTCTTT. Its translation: CASSLEGQGTEAFF.